The entry below describes one T cell receptor beta chain. This sample was included in a study of blood T cell repertoires in COVID-19. Across the whole study: Researchers got acute and convalescent COVID-19 samples from the United States, Italy and Spain. The analysed material was cDNA or gDNA that came from T cells, B-cell-depleted T cells, or PBMCs.

The V end lost 2 bases, the J end lost 1 base, and 17 bases lay between the germline ends. The CDR3 runs to 17 residues. CDR1 and CDR2 from the germline V gene are LGHDT and YNNKEL (reference sequence). Authors' methods: Reference gene primers were amplified, and this amplification served to estimate nucleated cell counts. The method was immunoSEQ multiplex PCR; TCRdb's version includes in-frame clones alone and lacks a portion of them. Clone size and the V and J calls come from that table; the DNA yielded D and trimming. The repertoire holds some 150,000 clones, with roughly 80% as singletons. The sample was peripheral blood. J is TRBJ1-1 and V is TRBV3-1 (or the pseudogene TRBV3-2); the D is unclear. This receptor was identified in a man between 60 and 75 years old with acute or convalescent COVID-19. The CDR3 spells CASSQLVLRGGNTEAFF. The CDR3 coding sequence is TGTGCCAGCAGCCAACTGGTGTTGCGAGGTGGGAACACTGAAGCTTTCTTT.